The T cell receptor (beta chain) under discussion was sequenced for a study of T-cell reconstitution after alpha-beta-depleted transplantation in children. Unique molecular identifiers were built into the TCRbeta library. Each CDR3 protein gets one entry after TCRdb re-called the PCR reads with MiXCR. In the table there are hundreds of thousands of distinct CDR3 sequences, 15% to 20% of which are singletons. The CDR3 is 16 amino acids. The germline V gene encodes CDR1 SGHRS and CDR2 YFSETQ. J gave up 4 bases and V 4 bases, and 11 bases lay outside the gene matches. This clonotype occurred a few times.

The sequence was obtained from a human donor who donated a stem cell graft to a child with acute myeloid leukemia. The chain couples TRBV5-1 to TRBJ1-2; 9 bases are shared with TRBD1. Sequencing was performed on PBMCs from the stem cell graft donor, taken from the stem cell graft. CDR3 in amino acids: CASSPGTGMSPYGYTF. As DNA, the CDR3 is TGCGCCAGCAGCCCCGGGACAGGGATGTCCCCCTATGGCTACACCTTC.